This TCR beta chain was recovered during a study of T-cell reconstitution after alpha-beta-depleted transplantation in children. V was clipped by 0 bases and J by 1 base, with 7 bases between them. The length of the CDR3 is 14 residues. Germline loops: CDR1 MNHEY, CDR2 SVGAGI. TCRbeta library preparation incorporated unique molecular identifiers. MiXCR, run by TCRdb on the PCR reads, gives a single entry per CDR3 protein. The profile shows hundreds of thousands of distinct CDR3 sequences, around 13% of them singletons. Material: PBMCs from the stem cell graft donor, obtained from the stem cell graft. The TCR was taken from a human donor who donated a stem cell graft to a child with combined immunodeficiency. This chain joins TRBV6-5 and TRBJ2-7; D uncertain. As DNA, the CDR3 is TGTGCCAGCAGTTACTCCGACACTTCCTACGAGCAGTACTTC. This sequence encodes CASSYSDTSYEQYF.